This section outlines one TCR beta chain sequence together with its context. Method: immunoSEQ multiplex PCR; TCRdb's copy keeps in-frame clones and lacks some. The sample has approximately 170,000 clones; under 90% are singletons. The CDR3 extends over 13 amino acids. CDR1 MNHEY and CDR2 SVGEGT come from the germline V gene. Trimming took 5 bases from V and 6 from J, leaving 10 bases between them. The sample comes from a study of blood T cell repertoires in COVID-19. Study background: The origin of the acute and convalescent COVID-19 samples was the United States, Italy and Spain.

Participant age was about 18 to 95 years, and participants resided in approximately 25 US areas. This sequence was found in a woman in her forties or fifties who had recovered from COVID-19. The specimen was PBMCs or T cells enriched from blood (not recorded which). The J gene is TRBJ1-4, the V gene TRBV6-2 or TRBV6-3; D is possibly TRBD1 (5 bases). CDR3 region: CASSGRGDEKLFF. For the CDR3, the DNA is TGTGCCAGCAGTGGGAGGGGCGATGAAAAACTGTTTTTT.